This is a list of T cell receptor beta chains from one sample in a study of T cell responses to AZD1222 COVID-19 vaccine. Clones were sequenced by immunoSEQ multiplex PCR, and TCRdb holds only the in-frame ones, with some missing. The table has tens of thousands of clones, 90% seen once. The material was peripheral blood, obtained on day 0 of AZD1222 vaccination. The receptors derive from an adult in good health. Both conserved end residues are part of each CDR3. A D gene is named only where the DNA matches it firmly. For some rows the clone size is stated as once, few or many, or as a class when expanded; others skip it.

j_call	clone_size	d_call	v_call	cdr3_aa	cdr3_nt
TRBJ1-2	NA	NA	TRBV5-8	CASSFPTGRDYGYTF	TGTGCCAGCAGCTTCCCCACGGGACGGGACTATGGCTACACCTTC
TRBJ2-3	NA	TRBD2	TRBV5-4	CASSLGTSGGNSDTQYF	TGTGCCAGCAGCCTTGGAACTAGCGGGGGGAACTCAGATACGCAGTATTTT
TRBJ1-2	NA	NA	TRBV5-1	CASSFDRNYGYTF	TGCGCCAGCAGCTTCGACAGGAACTATGGCTACACCTTC
TRBJ2-7	NA	NA	TRBV6-5	CASSYGRDAPNEQYF	TGTGCCAGCAGTTATGGTAGGGACGCCCCTAACGAGCAGTACTTC
TRBJ1-5	NA	NA	TRBV5-5	CASSGGSLANQPQHF	TGTGCCAGCAGTGGGGGGAGCTTAGCCAATCAGCCCCAGCATTTT
TRBJ1-6	NA	NA	TRBV5-8	CASSLNRVGFDSPLHF	TGTGCCAGCAGCTTGAACAGGGTAGGGTTCGATTCACCCCTCCACTTT
TRBJ1-2	NA	NA	TRBV15	CATSREEEGPNYGYTF	TGTGCCACCAGCAGAGAGGAGGAGGGACCTAACTATGGCTACACCTTC
TRBJ1-5	once	NA	TRBV28	CASTQGGSNQPQHF	TGTGCCAGCACCCAAGGGGGGAGCAATCAGCCCCAGCATTTT
TRBJ2-1	NA	NA	TRBV24-1	CATSDPVRNEQFF	TGTGCCACCAGTGACCCAGTTAGGAATGAGCAGTTCTTC
TRBJ2-1	NA	NA	TRBV27	CASSTRQEYYNEQFF	TGTGCCAGCAGTACCCGACAGGAGTATTACAATGAGCAGTTCTTC
TRBJ1-2	NA	TRBD1	TRBV27	CASSASGTERLYGYTF	TGTGCCAGCAGTGCCTCCGGGACAGAGAGACTCTATGGCTACACCTTC
TRBJ1-2	NA	TRBD1	TRBV29-1	CSVDTRGRGGYTF	TGCAGCGTTGACACGAGGGGGCGCGGTGGCTACACCTTC
TRBJ1-4	NA	NA	TRBV28	CASRLNEKLFF	TGTGCCAGCAGACTAAATGAAAAACTGTTTTTT
TRBJ1-1	NA	NA	TRBV9	CASSVASKTEAFF	TGTGCCAGCAGCGTAGCTAGTAAGACTGAAGCTTTCTTT
TRBJ1-4	NA	NA	TRBV5-1	CASSLLVGKDEKLFF	TGCGCCAGCAGCTTATTGGTAGGGAAGGATGAAAAACTGTTTTTT
TRBJ2-5	NA	NA	TRBV11-2	CASSLFPGHLQETQYF	TGTGCCAGCAGCTTATTTCCCGGACACCTCCAAGAGACCCAGTACTTC
TRBJ2-1	NA	TRBD2	TRBV9	CASSGSGRAYNEQFF	TGTGCCAGCAGCGGGAGCGGGAGGGCCTACAATGAGCAGTTCTTC
TRBJ1-1	once	TRBD1	TRBV3-1/TRBV3-2	CASSPTGPVNTEAFF	TGTGCCAGCAGCCCGACAGGGCCTGTGAACACTGAAGCTTTCTTT
TRBJ2-1	NA	TRBD1	TRBV2	CASSVDRAEQFF	TGTGCCAGCAGTGTTGACAGGGCTGAGCAGTTCTTC
TRBJ1-4	NA	NA	TRBV11-3	CASSISSRGGEKLFF	TGTGCCAGCAGCATATCCTCCCGGGGAGGGGAAAAACTGTTTTTT
TRBJ2-3	once	NA	TRBV7-8	CASSRAGQQDTQYF	TGTGCCAGCAGCCGTGCCGGGCAGCAAGATACGCAGTATTTT
TRBJ2-1	NA	TRBD1	TRBV10-3	CAISEIPEPGQGPFNEQFF	TGTGCCATCAGTGAGATACCAGAACCGGGACAGGGCCCCTTCAATGAGCAGTTCTTC
TRBJ1-1	few	NA	TRBV5-1	CASSWGTSLNTEAFF	TGCGCCAGCAGCTGGGGGACATCTTTGAACACTGAAGCTTTCTTT
TRBJ2-3	NA	NA	TRBV2	CASKGDASGDTQYF	TGTGCCAGCAAGGGGGACGCCTCTGGAGATACGCAGTATTTT
TRBJ1-4	NA	NA	TRBV5-1	CASSPGRASNEKLFF	TGCGCCAGCAGCCCGGGCAGGGCTTCTAATGAAAAACTGTTTTTT
TRBJ2-5	NA	TRBD1	TRBV9	CASSQGQVAETQYF	TGTGCCAGCAGCCAGGGACAGGTTGCGGAGACCCAGTACTTC
TRBJ1-1	NA	NA	TRBV28	CASRDNTEAFF	TGTGCCAGCAGAGACAACACTGAAGCTTTCTTT
TRBJ1-4	NA	NA	TRBV29-1	CSVEQGSEKLFF	TGCAGCGTTGAACAGGGAAGTGAAAAACTGTTTTTT
TRBJ1-2	NA	TRBD1	TRBV10-3	CAISEQGRYGYTF	TGTGCCATCAGTGAACAGGGGCGCTATGGCTACACCTTC
TRBJ2-7	NA	TRBD1	TRBV11-2	CASGQGFSEQYF	TGTGCCAGCGGACAGGGATTCTCCGAGCAGTACTTC
TRBJ2-1	NA	TRBD1	TRBV7-8	CASSLPRDRVTYNEQFF	TGTGCCAGCAGCCTACCCAGGGACAGGGTAACCTACAATGAGCAGTTCTTC
TRBJ1-4	NA	NA	TRBV7-2	CASSQGPREEEKLFF	TGTGCCAGCAGTCAGGGACCCCGCGAAGAGGAAAAACTGTTTTTT
TRBJ1-1	NA	NA	TRBV6-6	CASSSPATEAFF	TGTGCCAGCAGTTCACCCGCTACGGAAGCTTTCTTT
TRBJ2-1	NA	TRBD1	TRBV11-3	CASSFRQGAFNEQFF	TGTGCCAGCAGCTTCCGACAGGGGGCCTTCAATGAGCAGTTCTTC
TRBJ2-7	NA	NA	TRBV7-2	CASRRDPTYEQYF	TGTGCCAGCAGAAGGGACCCCACCTACGAGCAGTACTTC
TRBJ2-7	NA	NA	TRBV2	CASSDARGAYEQYF	TGTGCCAGCAGTGATGCCAGGGGAGCCTACGAGCAGTACTTC
TRBJ1-1	NA	NA	TRBV6-1	CASSEAQTGTEAFF	TGTGCCAGCAGTGAAGCGCAAACGGGCACTGAAGCTTTCTTT
TRBJ1-2	NA	NA	TRBV7-9	CASSSGWDGYTF	TGTGCCAGCAGTTCCGGCTGGGATGGCTACACCTTC
TRBJ1-2	few	NA	TRBV4-2	CASSQDINYGYTF	TGTGCCAGCAGCCAAGATATTAACTATGGCTACACCTTC
TRBJ1-1	once	NA	TRBV7-3	CASSPGGQSTEAFF	TGTGCCAGCAGCCCCGGTGGGCAGAGCACTGAAGCTTTCTTT
TRBJ1-2	NA	NA	TRBV7-2	CASRIGGGRNNYGYTF	TGTGCCAGCAGAATAGGCGGGGGGCGAAATAACTATGGCTACACCTTC
TRBJ1-5	few	NA	TRBV2	CASVDAYSNQPQHF	TGTGCCAGCGTGGACGCGTATAGCAATCAGCCCCAGCATTTT
TRBJ2-7	NA	NA	TRBV7-9	CASSLNFGEYEQYF	TGTGCCAGCAGCTTGAACTTCGGGGAATACGAGCAGTACTTC
TRBJ2-1	once	NA	TRBV12-5	CASGFAVLNEQFF	TGTGCTAGTGGTTTTGCGGTCCTAAATGAGCAGTTCTTC
TRBJ1-1	few	NA	TRBV19	CASSKGPGTEAFF	TGTGCCAGTAGTAAAGGGCCAGGCACTGAAGCTTTCTTT
TRBJ1-2	NA	NA	TRBV7-9	CASSPGQLAYGYTF	TGTGCCAGCAGCCCAGGACAATTAGCCTATGGCTACACCTTC
TRBJ2-5	NA	NA	TRBV6-4	CASQTSGRQRQETQYF	TGTGCCAGCCAGACCTCAGGACGCCAGCGCCAAGAGACCCAGTACTTC
TRBJ1-5	NA	TRBD1	TRBV6-5	CASTMGQGVQPQHF	TGTGCCAGCACCATGGGACAGGGGGTTCAGCCCCAGCATTTT
TRBJ2-2	NA	TRBD2	TRBV7-8	CASSSLRGLDNTGELFF	TGTGCCAGCAGTAGCTTAAGGGGACTAGACAACACCGGGGAGCTGTTTTTT
TRBJ2-7	NA	NA	TRBV5-3	CARSLRVYF	TGTGCCAGAAGCTTAAGGGTGTACTTC